A single sample gave rise to the 29 T cell receptor beta chains below, sequenced in a study of shared clonotypes between healthy human individuals. Produced via immunoSEQ multiplex PCR; TCRdb's table is partial and in-frame only. This sample carries more than 2 million clones, more than 90% of them seen once, and the ten largest clones take over 0.1%. The sequenced material came from naive CD4+ T cells sorted from blood. The subset here: CD45RA+ positively selected. These receptors all come from a man between 18 and 35 years old in good health.

The chain employs TRBV5-6 and TRBJ2-3, with 10 nucleotides matching TRBD2. V trimming: 4 bases; J trimming: 2 bases; junction bases outside the gene matches: 4. Germline V gives CDR1 SGHDT, CDR2 YYEEEE. The CDR3 is 15 residues long. CDR3 loop: CASSGSGRLTDTQYF. The DNA of the CDR3 is TGTGCCAGCAGCGGTAGCGGGAGGCTCACAGATACGCAGTATTTT.

With respect to this clone: This specimen includes other DNA sequences encoding the same CDR3. The chain combines TRBV6-5 with TRBJ2-3; TRBD1 is a possible D gene (6 bases). This CDR3 contains 13 residues. Per germline, CDR1 MNHEY and CDR2 SVGAGI. Trimming cost V 6 bases and J 3 bases, with 10 bases left between them. This CDR3 is CASSRGQTDTQYF. For the CDR3, the DNA is TGTGCCAGCAGCCGCGGACAGACAGATACGCAGTATTTT.

This chain joins TRBV4-1 and TRBJ1-4; D call uncertain. There are 11 residues in the CDR3. The germline V gene has CDR1 MGHRA and CDR2 YSYEKL. Trimming removed 3 bases from V and 14 bases from J, with 10 bases in between. CDR3 coding DNA: TGCGCCAGCAGCCAGGCTAACACCCTGTTTTTT. This sequence encodes CASSQANTLFF.

The chain uses TRBV5-6 and TRBJ2-5; the D is unclear. The germline CDR1 and CDR2 sequences are SGHDT and YYEEEE. This CDR3 has 14 amino acids. Trimming cost V 1 base and J 7 bases, with 14 bases left between them. The CDR3 is CASSLKGPPGTQYF. CDR3 nucleotides: TGTGCCAGCAGCTTGAAAGGGCCCCCGGGGACCCAGTACTTC.

Concerning this clone: Lacking the conserved final phenylalanine or tryptophan, this CDR3 likely reflects a read error. No DNA is shown, since the ends of the CDR3 on it are uncertain; the CDR3 is the one TCRdb lists. CDR3 sequence reads: CASSQSTGEGVD. The V gene is TRBV23-1, the J gene TRBJ1-4; the D segment call TRBD1 is taken from the table without a DNA check. TRBV23-1 is filed as an ORF, its function uncertain. Ends included, the CDR3 has 12 residues.

CDR3 sequence reads: CASTRDSSSYEQYF. The CDR3 DNA follows: TGTGCCAGCACCCGGGACTCGAGCTCCTACGAGCAGTACTTC. The chain links TRBV9 to TRBJ2-7; D is perhaps TRBD2 (6 bases). The germline CDR1 and CDR2 sequences are SGDLS and YYNGEE. V lost 6 bases, J lost 0 bases, and 13 bases lay in between. The CDR3 loop spans 14 amino acids.

The chain has TRBV27 and TRBJ2-1; 8 positions agree with TRBD2. With 5 bases clipped from V and 7 bases from J, the junction kept 4 bases outside the gene matches. The CDR3 is made up of 13 amino acids. The germline gives CDR1 MNHEY, CDR2 SMNVEV (reference sequence). The CDR3 DNA follows: TGTGCCAGCAGTCGTCGGGAGGGGAATGAGCAGTTCTTC. This sequence encodes CASSRREGNEQFF.

V and J are TRBV2 and TRBJ1-5; D unclear. Germline V CDR1 and CDR2: SNHLY, FYNNEI. Trimming removed 4 bases at V and 4 bases at J, with 8 bases between. The CDR3 has 13 residues. The CDR3 DNA is TGTGCCAGCAGTGTTTTGCAAAATCAGCCCCAGCATTTT. It is translated as CASSVLQNQPQHF.

The CDR3 loop reads CASRRPGQVVGYTF. The CDR3, as DNA: TGTGCCAGCAGGCGACCGGGACAGGTGGTGGGCTACACCTTC. V and J are TRBV27 and TRBJ1-2, with 8 bases fitting TRBD1. Germline values: CDR1 MNHEY, CDR2 SMNVEV (reference sequence). J gave up 8 bases and V 6 bases, and 11 bases lay outside the gene matches. The CDR3 is 14 amino acids.

The CDR3 spells CASSENRPDQPQHF. As DNA, the CDR3 is TGTGCCAGCAGCGAAAACCGACCTGATCAGCCCCAGCATTTT. The gene calls are TRBV7-9 and TRBJ1-5; D remains unclear. The CDR3 contains 14 residues. Trimming removed 5 bases from V and 5 bases from J, with 13 bases in between. Germline V gene sequence: CDR1 SEHNR, CDR2 FQNEAQ (reference sequence). Using reference TRBV7-9 and TRBJ1-5 for the parts outside the CDR3, the full variable domain is DTGVSQNPRHKITKRGQNVTFRCDPISEHNRLYWYRQTLGQGPEFLTYFQNEAQLEKSRLLSDRFSAERPKGSFSTLEIQRTEQGDSAMYLCASSENRPDQPQHFGDGTRLSIL.

The chain uses TRBV19 and TRBJ2-5; D is possibly TRBD2 (6 bases). This CDR3 contains 14 residues. Germline V gene data show CDR1 as LNHDA and CDR2 as SQIVND (reference sequence). The V end lost 4 bases, the J end lost 1 base, and 10 bases lay between the germline ends. The CDR3 sequence: CASSRGGTQETQYF. For the CDR3, the DNA is TGTGCCAGTAGTAGAGGAGGGACCCAAGAGACCCAGTACTTC.

Worth noting for this clone: Distinct nucleotide sequences in the sample also encode this CDR3. The gene calls are TRBV5-5 and TRBJ1-5, with D uncertain. This CDR3 region has 15 residues. Germline CDR1 is SGHKS and CDR2 is YYEKEE (reference sequence). Trimming removed 0 bases at V and 0 bases at J, with 7 bases between. The CDR3 DNA reads as TGTGCCAGCAGCTTGGAAGGCTATAGCAATCAGCCCCAGCATTTT. This encodes CASSLEGYSNQPQHF.

V usage is TRBV19 and J usage is TRBJ2-5; 9 positions agree with TRBD1. This CDR3 region has 14 residues. The germline gives CDR1 LNHDA, CDR2 SQIVND (reference sequence). The V and J ends lost 7 bases and 5 bases, in that order; junction bases with no gene match: 8. The CDR3 DNA is TGTGCCAGTAACTCGGGACAGGGTATGGAGACCCAGTACTTC. Translating gives CASNSGQGMETQYF.

A note on this clone: Other DNA sequences in this specimen translate into the identical CDR3. CDR3 amino acids: CASSSQGENQPQHF. Here the CDR3 DNA reads TGTGCCAGCAGTTCACAGGGGGAAAATCAGCCCCAGCATTTT. The chain uses TRBV28 and TRBJ1-5; 8 bases agree with TRBD1. The germline gives CDR1 MDHEN, CDR2 SYDVKM. With V trimmed by 4 bases and J by 4 bases, 3 bases remained unmatched. This CDR3 contains 14 residues.

This chain connects TRBV2 to TRBJ2-5, with TRBD1 matching over 8 bases. The junction had 5 bases not matched to a gene; V was cut back by 6 bases and J by 5 bases. In germline, CDR1 is SNHLY, CDR2 FYNNEI. CDR3 length equals 13 residues. This CDR3 is CASRQGAGETQYF. The CDR3 DNA is TGTGCCAGCAGGCAGGGGGCCGGGGAGACCCAGTACTTC.

The J gene is TRBJ2-2, the V gene TRBV5-1, with D perhaps matching TRBD1 (5 bases). Germline CDR1 and CDR2: SGHRS and YFSETQ. The CDR3 runs 16 residues. V dropped 5 bases and J dropped 2 bases, with 16 bases sitting between them. The DNA of the CDR3 is TGCGCCAGCAGGTACGGTCCGCAGGGAAACACCGGGGAGCTGTTTTTT. This codes for CASRYGPQGNTGELFF.

V is TRBV6-1 and J is TRBJ1-1; D uncertain. CDR1 is MNHNS, CDR2 SASEGT, per germline. Deletions cut 8 bases from V and 1 base from J, with 8 bases between. This CDR3 spans 12 amino acids. The CDR3 DNA is TGTGCCAGCGAACATGCGAACACTGAAGCTTTCTTT. Residues: CASEHANTEAFF.

The chain combines TRBV4-3 with TRBJ2-2, with unresolved D. The CDR3 is 16 amino acids. V lost 0 bases and J lost 1, with 9 bases in between. The germline V gene encodes CDR1 LGHNA and CDR2 YSLEER. CDR3 region: CASSQELGKNTGELFF. For the CDR3, the DNA is TGCGCCAGCAGCCAAGAATTGGGAAAGAACACCGGGGAGCTGTTTTTT.

Regarding this clone: This sample includes further DNA sequences coding for the same CDR3. V is TRBV5-1 and J is TRBJ1-2, with TRBD1 matching over 7 bases. With V trimmed by 0 bases and J by 4 bases, 3 bases remained unmatched. CDR3 size: 14 residues. Germline V CDR1 and CDR2: SGHRS, YFSETQ. The CDR3 DNA follows: TGCGCCAGCAGCTTGGCAGGGACAGTCTATGGCTACACCTTC. It specifies CASSLAGTVYGYTF.

The rearrangement joins TRBV7-3 to TRBJ2-1; TRBD2 aligns across 14 bases. J gave up 5 bases and V 4 bases, and 1 base lay outside the gene matches. The germline gives CDR1 SGHTA, CDR2 FQGTGA. The CDR3 totals 15 residues. The CDR3 sequence: CASSSGLAGDNEQFF. In DNA form, the CDR3 reads TGTGCCAGCAGCTCGGGACTAGCGGGGGACAATGAGCAGTTCTTC.

This chain connects TRBV5-4 to TRBJ1-6; 10 nucleotides align to TRBD1. Looked up from germline, CDR1 is SGHNT and CDR2 is YYREEE (reference sequence). This CDR3 comprises 15 residues. V lost 2 bases to trimming and J lost 11 bases; unmatched junction nucleotides: 7. This CDR3 is CASSLQGQGVAPLHF. The CDR3 DNA reads TGTGCCAGCAGCTTACAAGGACAGGGGGTTGCACCCCTCCACTTT.

The chain joins TRBV2 to TRBJ1-3; the D is unclear. Germline V lookup: CDR1 SNHLY, CDR2 FYNNEI. Trimming removed 3 bases at V and 1 base at J, with 7 bases between. The CDR3 contains 14 residues. The CDR3 DNA sequence: TGTGCCAGCAGTGATGACTGGTCTGGAAACACCATATATTTT. It codes for CASSDDWSGNTIYF.

The chain joins TRBV10-3 to TRBJ2-1; 12 nucleotides match TRBD1. Germline loops: CDR1 ENHRY, CDR2 SYGVKD. The CDR3 consists of 15 residues. V shed 5 bases, J shed 8 bases, and the junction held 7 bases outside the gene matches. CDR3 loop: CAISNRDRGPDEQFF. The CDR3 DNA is TGTGCCATCAGTAACCGGGACAGGGGGCCTGATGAGCAGTTCTTC.

This chain joins TRBV9 and TRBJ2-2, with a weak D call TRBD1 (5 bases). V gave up 2 bases and J gave up 1 base, with 12 bases separating them. There are 16 residues in the CDR3. CDR1 SGDLS and CDR2 YYNGEE come from the germline V gene. CDR3 protein: CASSVRGNGNTGELFF. CDR3 nucleotides: TGTGCCAGCAGCGTTAGGGGAAATGGGAACACCGGGGAGCTGTTTTTT.

V is TRBV6-6 and J is TRBJ1-1; weak D call: TRBD1 (5 bases). V was clipped by 5 bases and J by 4 bases, with 17 bases between them. Germline V gene sequence: CDR1 MNHNY, CDR2 SVGAGI (reference sequence). The CDR3 extends over 15 amino acids. For the CDR3, the DNA is TGTGCCAGCAGTCCATTTACAGGAAAGGTCACTGAAGCTTTCTTT. This codes for CASSPFTGKVTEAFF.

As for this clone: Other nucleotide sequences from this sample produce the same CDR3. The chain links TRBV30 to TRBJ1-4; TRBD1 aligns across 8 bases. V was clipped by 5 bases and J by 8 bases; unmatched bases: 7. Per germline, CDR1 GTSNPN and CDR2 SVGIG (reference sequence). The length of the CDR3 is 13 residues. CDR3 protein: CAWEAQGGEKLFF. In DNA, the CDR3 is TGTGCCTGGGAGGCACAGGGGGGAGAAAAACTGTTTTTT.

V is TRBV7-9 and J is TRBJ2-5; the D gene is possibly TRBD1 (6 bases). The CDR3 is 14 amino acids. The germline CDR1 and CDR2 sequences are SEHNR and FQNEAQ (reference sequence). With 0 bases removed from V and 3 bases from J, the gap between germline ends came to 8 bases. CDR3 DNA sequence: TGTGCCAGCAGCTTAGCACAGGGAAAAGAGACCCAGTACTTC. It specifies CASSLAQGKETQYF.

V and J are TRBV6-6 and TRBJ1-2, with D maybe TRBD1 (5 bases). Trimming removed 6 bases at V and 3 bases at J, with 17 bases between. CDR1 and CDR2 (germline): MNHNY, SVGAGI (reference sequence). The CDR3 length is 15 residues. The DNA for the CDR3 is TGTGCCAGCAGCCCAACCCAGACAGTGTACTATGGCTACACCTTC. Translated: CASSPTQTVYYGYTF.

The chain employs TRBV30 and TRBJ2-2; D is uncertain. Trimming shortened V by 4 bases and J by 5 bases, and 14 bases separated the two germline ends. The germline V gene encodes CDR1 GTSNPN and CDR2 SVGIG (reference sequence). The CDR3 extends over 14 amino acids. CDR3 nucleotides: TGTGCCTGGATTCCTGGTCCTGATACCGGGGAGCTGTTTTTT. Encoded protein: CAWIPGPDTGELFF.